The sequence of this TCR beta chain was determined in a study of cytomegalovirus exposure and HLA in healthy donors. Across the study: Around 77 million unique TCRs from HLA-typed donors made up an early data release. General observations from the study: Upon later analysis, TCR association rates were observed to vary by HLA locus, being highest for DRB1 and lowest for HLA-C. TCR beta sequences numbering more than 15,000 were associated with HLA alleles at 0.05 false discovery rate in a later analysis.

A remark on this clone: The antigen remains undetermined.

The J segment lost 3 bases and the V segment lost 0 bases, leaving 6 bases of the junction unmatched. The CDR3 loop spans 17 amino acids. In germline, CDR1 is SGHDN, CDR2 FVKESK. This PCR relied on a set of 60 Vbeta primers and 13 Jbeta primers. The data were produced by immunoSEQ multiplex PCR, yet TCRdb's version contains in-frame clones alone and is incomplete. Of approximately 160,000 clones in the sample, about 81% were seen once. The chain is built from TRBV14 and TRBJ2-3, with 10 bases identical to TRBD2. The specimen was PBMCs. This clonotype was sampled from a woman aged 18-29 years in good health and CMV-seronegative. The DNA for the CDR3 is TGTGCCAGCAGCCAAGATCGTGATAGCGGGAGGACAGATACGCAGTATTTT. Translating gives CASSQDRDSGRTDTQYF.